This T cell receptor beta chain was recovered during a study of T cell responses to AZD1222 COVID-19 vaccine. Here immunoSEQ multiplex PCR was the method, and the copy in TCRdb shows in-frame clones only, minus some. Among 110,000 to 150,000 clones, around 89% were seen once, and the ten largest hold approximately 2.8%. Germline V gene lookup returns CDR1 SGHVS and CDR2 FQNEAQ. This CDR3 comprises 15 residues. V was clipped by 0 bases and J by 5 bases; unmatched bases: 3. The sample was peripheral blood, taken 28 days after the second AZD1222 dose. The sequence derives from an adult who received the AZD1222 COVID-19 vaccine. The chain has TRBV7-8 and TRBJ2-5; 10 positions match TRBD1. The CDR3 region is CASSLALDRGETQYF. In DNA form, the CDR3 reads TGTGCCAGCAGCTTAGCTCTGGACAGGGGGGAGACCCAGTACTTC.